A selection of T cell receptor beta chains follows, all from one sample in a study of technical replicates of blood from a few donors. Here immunoSEQ multiplex PCR was the method, and the copy in TCRdb shows in-frame clones only, minus some. The sample lists approximately 74,000 clones, 95% to 98% seen once, with approximately 0.17% in the top ten. The specimen sequenced was T cells isolated from PBMCs. The receptor source for this set is a human donor in good health. Both conserved end residues are part of each CDR3. D genes are given only for firm matches. Some rows have no size entry. The others give once, few or many, or a class for an expanded clone.

d_call	v_call	clone_size	j_call	cdr3_aa	cdr3_nt
.	TRBV10-3	.	TRBJ2-1	CAISVYLGEQFF	TGTGCCATCAGTGTCTATCTTGGTGAGCAGTTCTTC
.	TRBV5-6	.	TRBJ2-2	CASSLLTAPGELFF	TGTGCCAGCAGCTTGTTAACAGCACCCGGGGAGCTGTTTTTT
.	TRBV6-4	.	TRBJ1-1	CASSDRRGEAFF	TGTGCCAGCAGTGATAGGAGGGGCGAAGCTTTCTTT
TRBD1	TRBV5-1	once	TRBJ2-7	CASRSGTGSYEQYF	TGCGCCAGCAGATCCGGGACAGGTAGCTACGAGCAGTACTTC
.	TRBV19	once	TRBJ1-5	CASSIAPYTGTTGSNQPQHF	TGTGCCAGTAGTATAGCCCCGTATACAGGAACAACAGGTAGCAATCAGCCCCAGCATTTT
.	TRBV7-2	.	TRBJ1-1	CASSFGRGTSTEAFF	TGTGCCAGCAGCTTTGGTAGGGGGACGAGTACTGAAGCTTTCTTT
.	TRBV5-4	.	TRBJ2-1	CASSLQGGGYNEQFF	TGTGCCAGCAGCTTACAGGGAGGGGGATACAATGAGCAGTTCTTC
.	TRBV7-9	.	TRBJ2-7	CASSRAGYEQYF	TGTGCCAGCAGCCGTGCCGGGTACGAGCAGTACTTC
.	TRBV9	.	TRBJ2-7	CASSVGQPYEQYF	TGTGCCAGCAGCGTAGGACAGCCCTACGAGCAGTACTTC
.	TRBV30	.	TRBJ2-2	CAWSATNTGELFF	TGTGCCTGGAGTGCGACAAACACCGGGGAGCTGTTTTTT
TRBD2	TRBV28	.	TRBJ2-7	CASSLSGTYYEQYF	TGTGCCAGCAGCCTTAGCGGGACGTACTACGAGCAGTACTTC
.	TRBV11-3	.	TRBJ2-5	CASSLPRGGFGETQYF	TGTGCCAGCAGCTTACCAAGGGGGGGCTTCGGAGAGACCCAGTACTTC
.	TRBV4-1	.	TRBJ2-7	CASSQDETELYEQYF	TGCGCCAGCAGCCAAGATGAGACAGAACTCTACGAGCAGTACTTC
.	TRBV7-2	.	TRBJ2-4	CASSHPGGKNIQYF	TGTGCCAGCAGCCACCCCGGAGGCAAAAACATTCAGTACTTC
TRBD1	TRBV6-4	.	TRBJ1-6	CASSERDSGSPLHF	TGTGCCAGCAGTGAAAGGGACAGTGGCTCACCCCTCCACTTT
.	TRBV5-4	.	TRBJ2-6	CASSLVTDSNVLTF	TGTGCCAGCAGCTTGGTGACAGACTCCAACGTCCTGACTTTC
.	TRBV6-6	.	TRBJ2-7	CASSPFGGVGDRDAHF	TGTGCCAGCAGTCCATTTGGCGGGGTTGGAGATAGAGACGCCCACTTC
.	TRBV29-1	.	TRBJ2-3	CSVRGIRGSSDTQYF	TGCAGCGTTAGAGGGATCAGGGGATCGTCAGATACGCAGTATTTT
.	TRBV7-2	.	TRBJ2-1	CASSFFDEQFF	TGTGCCAGCAGCTTCTTCGATGAGCAGTTCTTC
TRBD1	TRBV7-6	.	TRBJ1-6	CASSLGQGHSPLHF	TGTGCCAGCAGCTTAGGACAGGGGCATTCACCCCTCCACTTT
.	TRBV5-1	.	TRBJ2-7	CASSFEAESSYEQYF	TGCGCCAGCAGCTTTGAAGCGGAGAGCTCCTACGAGCAGTACTTC
.	TRBV6-5	.	TRBJ1-4	CASSTRDTSEKLFF	TGTGCCAGCAGTACCCGGGACACAAGTGAAAAACTGTTTTTT
TRBD1	TRBV9	.	TRBJ2-1	CASSPHRGPYNEQFF	TGTGCCAGCAGCCCCCACAGGGGACCCTACAATGAGCAGTTCTTC
.	TRBV4-1	.	TRBJ2-6	CASSQDWPGSGANVLTF	TGCGCCAGCAGCCAAGATTGGCCGGGATCTGGGGCCAACGTCCTGACTTTC
.	TRBV27	.	TRBJ2-6	CASSYSAAVYSGANVLTF	TGTGCCAGCAGTTATAGCGCGGCGGTTTACTCTGGGGCCAACGTCCTGACTTTC
.	TRBV6-1	.	TRBJ2-7	CASSDLGRVIYEQYF	TGTGCCAGCAGTGATTTGGGCAGGGTTATTTACGAGCAGTACTTC
.	TRBV2	.	TRBJ1-5	CASDRTNSNQPQHF	TGTGCCAGCGATCGGACTAACAGCAATCAGCCCCAGCATTTT
TRBD2	TRBV4-2	.	TRBJ2-5	CASSGGLLAGDGETQYF	TGTGCCAGCAGCGGGGGACTACTAGCGGGGGACGGCGAGACCCAGTACTTC
.	TRBV5-1	.	TRBJ1-1	CASSFTINTEAFF	TGCGCCAGCAGCTTTACTATTAACACTGAAGCTTTCTTT
.	TRBV5-3	.	TRBJ2-5	CARSLAAGPRKETQYF	TGTGCCAGAAGCTTGGCGGCGGGCCCGAGGAAGGAGACCCAGTACTTC
.	TRBV6-1	.	TRBJ2-7	CASGHRDHYEQYF	TGTGCCAGCGGGCACAGGGATCACTACGAGCAGTACTTC
.	TRBV4-2	once	TRBJ2-7	CASSQDIYEQYF	TGTGCCAGCAGCCAAGATATCTACGAGCAGTACTTC
TRBD1	TRBV5-5	.	TRBJ1-1	CASRLTGGTEAFF	TGTGCCAGCAGACTAACAGGGGGCACTGAAGCTTTCTTT
TRBD2	TRBV4-1	.	TRBJ2-1	CASSQGGREFNEQFF	TGCGCCAGCAGCCAAGGTGGGCGGGAGTTTAATGAGCAGTTCTTC
.	TRBV30	.	TRBJ2-7	CAWSVGHSYEQYF	TGTGCCTGGAGTGTAGGACACTCCTACGAGCAGTACTTC
TRBD2	TRBV7-9	.	TRBJ2-2	CASSPWEGTTGELFF	TGTGCCAGCAGCCCATGGGAGGGAACTACCGGGGAGCTGTTTTTT
.	TRBV30	once	TRBJ1-5	CAWTPGDGQPQHF	TGTGCCTGGACGCCTGGAGACGGCCAGCCCCAGCATTTT
.	TRBV4-1	once	TRBJ2-4	CASSQDSPRVRGAKNIQYF	TGCGCCAGCAGCCAAGATTCGCCTCGTGTAAGAGGTGCCAAAAACATTCAGTACTTC
TRBD1	TRBV27	.	TRBJ1-2	CATHKEGQGRGYTF	TGTGCCACCCATAAAGAAGGACAGGGACGAGGCTACACCTTC
.	TRBV27	.	TRBJ1-4	CASSSGADEKLFF	TGTGCCAGCAGTTCAGGGGCAGATGAAAAACTGTTTTTT
TRBD2	TRBV7-9	.	TRBJ2-1	CASSSPTSGVYNEQFF	TGTGCCAGCAGCTCACCGACTAGCGGGGTATACAATGAGCAGTTCTTC
.	TRBV5-6	.	TRBJ1-2	CASSFFQGYYGYTF	TGTGCCAGCAGCTTTTTTCAGGGATACTATGGCTACACCTTC
.	TRBV6-5	once	TRBJ1-2	CASSPGVGGYTF	TGTGCCAGCTCCCCCGGGGTTGGTGGCTACACCTTC
TRBD2	TRBV11-3	.	TRBJ2-1	CASSRGLAGDAEQFF	TGTGCCAGCAGCCGGGGACTAGCGGGGGACGCTGAGCAGTTCTTC
TRBD1	TRBV19	.	TRBJ1-4	CASSPEDRGLGSSEKLFF	TGTGCCAGTAGTCCCGAGGACAGGGGGCTTGGGAGTAGTGAAAAACTGTTTTTT